This entry is about one TCR beta chain. The data belong to a study of cytomegalovirus exposure and HLA in healthy donors. About the study: An early release of data contained 75 million to 100 million unique TCRs, which came from HLA-typed donors.

The PCR contained 60 Vbeta and 13 Jbeta primers. TCRdb keeps only in-frame clones here, not all; method: immunoSEQ multiplex PCR. The data hold 90,000 to 120,000 clones, with roughly 69% observed a single time. V lost 1 base and J lost 3, with 12 bases in between. The CDR3 has 16 residues. In germline, CDR1 is SEHNR, CDR2 FQNEAQ (reference sequence). Material for sequencing was PBMCs. The chain has TRBV7-9 and TRBJ1-4; D remains unclear. The source of this sequence is a man aged 25 to 40 in good health and CMV-seropositive. The CDR3 protein is CASSLEPLPSNEKLFF. CDR3 in DNA: TGTGCCAGCAGCTTAGAGCCCTTACCGTCTAATGAAAAACTGTTTTTT.